The 29 T cell receptor beta chains below all came from one sample that was sequenced in a study of CD8+ T cells in alopecia areata. The treatment denotes: oral pan-JAK inhibitor, 5-10 mg twice daily. Following extraction, RNA underwent reverse transcription to cDNA, which served as the sequencing template. TCRdb's copy holds only in-frame clones and misses some; the assay was immunoSEQ multiplex PCR. The table includes 95,000 to 120,000 clones, 56% detected once. The sample here was CD4+ T cells sorted from blood, taken at week 24, from a patient treated with tofacitinib. These receptors originate from a human donor with alopecia areata.

This clone was seen just once. The chain uses TRBV15 and TRBJ2-5; TRBD1 agrees at 9 bases. V was clipped by 0 bases and J by 4 bases; unmatched bases: 6. Germline CDR1 and CDR2: LNHNV and YYDKDF (reference sequence). CDR3 length equals 16 residues. In nucleotides, the CDR3 is TGTGCCACCAGCAGAGATACAGGGGGCGCTTCAGAGACCCAGTACTTC. It is translated as CATSRDTGGASETQYF.

V gene TRBV2 combines with J gene TRBJ2-7; D is perhaps TRBD1 (6 bases). The CDR3 runs 13 residues. With 7 bases removed from V and 1 base from J, the gap between germline ends came to 11 bases. Germline loops: CDR1 SNHLY, CDR2 FYNNEI. CDR3 DNA: TGTGCCAGCACCAGGGGCCGATCCTACGAGCAGTACTTC. Its protein is CASTRGRSYEQYF. Full variable domain (outside the CDR3, taken from reference TRBV2 and TRBJ2-7): EPEVTQTPSHQVTQMGQEVILRCVPISNHLYFYWYRQILGQKVEFLVSFYNNEISEKSEIFDDQFSVERPDGSNFTLKIRSTKLEDSAMYFCASTRGRSYEQYFGPGTRLTVT.

The chain has TRBV7-9 and TRBJ2-5; 8 nucleotides agree with TRBD2. From germline, CDR1 is SEHNR and CDR2 FQNEAQ (reference sequence). CDR3 length equals 15 residues. Trimming removed 5 bases from V and 1 base from J; junction bases left unmatched: 6. The CDR3 DNA reads as TGTGCCAGCAGCCCCCTCCGGGGGGGCCAAGAGACCCAGTACTTC. It is translated as CASSPLRGGQETQYF.

This clone was seen only once. The rearrangement joins TRBV6-5 to TRBJ1-6; no clear D gene. CDR1 is MNHEY, CDR2 SVGAGI, per germline. V dropped 2 bases and J dropped 9 bases, with 11 bases sitting between them. The CDR3 totals 14 residues. The DNA of the CDR3 is TGTGCCAGCAGTTACGGGCAGGAGGGTTCACCCCTCCACTTT. Translating gives CASSYGQEGSPLHF.

This clone was counted between two and nine times. V usage is TRBV4-2 and J usage is TRBJ2-3; TRBD2 matches at 8 bases. V shed 3 bases and J 1 base; nucleotides not matched to a gene: 6. This CDR3 comprises 16 residues. CDR1 is LGHNA, CDR2 YNFKEQ, per germline. The CDR3 is CASSQRGAGGTDTQYF. CDR3 nucleotide sequence: TGTGCCAGCAGCCAGCGGGGGGCAGGGGGCACAGATACGCAGTATTTT.

In this sample, this clone turned up a few times. The rearrangement uses TRBV2 and TRBJ1-2; no definite D call. V was trimmed by 7 bases and J by 4 bases, leaving 10 bases between them. The CDR3 is 12 residues long. CDR1 and CDR2 from the germline V gene are SNHLY and FYNNEI. This CDR3 is CASTVDIYGYTF. The CDR3 region has the DNA TGTGCCAGCACTGTTGACATCTATGGCTACACCTTC. The full variable domain, completed using reference TRBV2 and TRBJ1-2, is EPEVTQTPSHQVTQMGQEVILRCVPISNHLYFYWYRQILGQKVEFLVSFYNNEISEKSEIFDDQFSVERPDGSNFTLKIRSTKLEDSAMYFCASTVDIYGYTFGSGTRLTVV.

The chain is built from TRBV29-1 and TRBJ2-2; D is uncertain. Germline CDR1 is SQVTM and CDR2 is ANQGSEA. This CDR3 comprises 13 residues. Trimming took off 3 bases at V and 5 bases at J, with 10 bases between the two ends. The CDR3 DNA sequence: TGCAGCGTTGAGGGTTTCTTGACCGGGGAGCTGTTTTTT. It encodes CSVEGFLTGELFF.

This clone was counted between two and nine times. The chain employs TRBV4-1 and TRBJ2-3; TRBD1 or TRBD2 may be the D gene (5 bases each). CDR3 length equals 15 residues. V lost 3 bases, J lost 5 bases, and 15 bases lay in between. CDR1 MGHRA and CDR2 YSYEKL come from the germline V gene. CDR3 sequence reads: CASSHRPGTEDTQYF. CDR3 bases: TGCGCCAGCAGCCACCGACCAGGGACCGAAGATACGCAGTATTTT.

The chain has TRBV30 and TRBJ2-3, with D tentatively TRBD2 (5 bases). Per germline, CDR1 GTSNPN and CDR2 SVGIG (reference sequence). V lost 5 bases and J lost 0, with 9 bases in between. There are 13 residues in the CDR3. The CDR3 DNA follows: TGTGCCTGGGTAGGCGGGAGCACAGATACGCAGTATTTT. Amino acids: CAWVGGSTDTQYF.

This clone was seen a handful of times. The J gene is TRBJ1-1, the V gene TRBV6-5; 9 bases map to TRBD1. The V gene's germline CDR1 is MNHEY and CDR2 SVGAGI. Germline trimming cut 0 bases from V and 5 bases from J; bases unmatched to any gene: 4. The CDR3 is 15 amino acids. The CDR3 nucleotides are TGTGCCAGCAGTTACTCGCGGGACAGGGCAACTGAAGCTTTCTTT. Protein: CASSYSRDRATEAFF.

This chain connects TRBV28 to TRBJ2-1; 10 bases match TRBD1. Germline values: CDR1 MDHEN, CDR2 SYDVKM. V was pared by 4 bases and J by 6 bases, with 9 bases of the junction left unmatched. This CDR3 contains 16 residues. This CDR3 reads CASSSTGTGVINEQFF. Here the CDR3 DNA reads TGTGCCAGCAGTTCCACCGGGACAGGGGTGATCAATGAGCAGTTCTTC. The full variable domain, with the rest looked up from reference TRBV28 and TRBJ2-1, is DVKVTQSSRYLVKRTGEKVFLECVQDMDHENMFWYRQDPGLGLRLIYFSYDVKMKEKGDIPEGYSVSREKKERFSLILESASTNQTSMYLCASSSTGTGVINEQFFGPGTRLTVL.

The chain employs TRBV2 and TRBJ2-7; maybe TRBD2 (5 bases). Deletions cut 3 bases from V and 6 bases from J, with 15 bases between. The germline V gene has CDR1 SNHLY and CDR2 FYNNEI. The CDR3 is 14 amino acids. The CDR3 protein is CASSDRRAAGEQYF. The CDR3 DNA sequence: TGTGCCAGCAGTGATAGGCGGGCCGCGGGCGAGCAGTACTTC.

The chain has TRBV9 and TRBJ2-1; D possibly uses TRBD1 or TRBD2 (6 bases each). Per the germline V gene, CDR1 is SGDLS and CDR2 is YYNGEE. The CDR3 extends over 15 amino acids. The V end lost 0 bases, the J end lost 10 bases, and 17 bases lay between the germline ends. In nucleotides, the CDR3 is TGTGCCAGCAGCGTAGAGGGGGACTCCATTTCCGAGCAGTTCTTC. Protein sequence: CASSVEGDSISEQFF.

This clone showed up just a few times. The chain couples TRBV30 to TRBJ1-1; 9 nucleotides match TRBD1. V was clipped by 5 bases and J by 5 bases; unmatched bases: 3. There are 12 residues in the CDR3. CDR1 and CDR2 from the germline V gene are GTSNPN and SVGIG (reference sequence). CDR3: CAWEGQGTEAFF. The CDR3, as DNA: TGTGCCTGGGAAGGACAGGGGACTGAAGCTTTCTTT. Using reference TRBV30 and TRBJ1-1 for the parts outside the CDR3, the full variable domain is SQTIHQWPATLVQPVGSPLSLECTVEGTSNPNLYWYRQAAGRGLQLLFYSVGIGQISSEVPQNLSASRPQDRQFILSSKKLLLSDSGFYLCAWEGQGTEAFFGQGTRLTVV.

This clone was counted a few times. The J gene is TRBJ1-1, the V gene TRBV7-2; 7 nucleotides line up with TRBD1. Per germline, CDR1 SGHTA and CDR2 FQGNSA. The CDR3 extends over 15 amino acids. J gave up 3 bases and V 2 bases, and 6 bases lay outside the gene matches. The CDR3 bases are TGTGCCAGCAGCTTACAGACAGGGAGGGACACTGAAGCTTTCTTT. It translates to CASSLQTGRDTEAFF.

This sequence joins TRBV6-5 and TRBJ1-6; the D is unclear. Looked up from germline, CDR1 is MNHEY and CDR2 is SVGAGI. The CDR3 is 14 amino acids. Trimming stripped 3 bases from V and 8 bases from J, with 11 bases between. The CDR3 region has the DNA TGTGCCAGCAGTTATGGATCGGCCGATTCACCCCTCCACTTT. It is translated as CASSYGSADSPLHF.

The gene calls are TRBV7-9 and TRBJ2-1; no reliable D call. CDR3 length: 12 residues. Trimming took off 1 base at V and 9 bases at J, with 7 bases between the two ends. In germline, CDR1 is SEHNR, CDR2 FQNEAQ (reference sequence). The CDR3 region has the DNA TGTGCCAGCAGCTTAGACTTGGGTGAGCAGTTCTTC. Translating it yields CASSLDLGEQFF.

The rearrangement links TRBV5-1 to TRBJ2-3, with D perhaps given as TRBD1 or TRBD2 (5 bases each). The V gene lost 4 bases and the J gene lost 2 bases, with 14 bases spanning the gap. This CDR3 has 15 amino acids. Looked up from germline, CDR1 is SGHRS and CDR2 is YFSETQ. The CDR3 region is CASSPGDGYTDTQYF. CDR3 coding DNA: TGCGCCAGCAGCCCCGGGGACGGATACACAGATACGCAGTATTTT.

The chain recombines TRBV23-1 with TRBJ2-1; the D call may be TRBD1 or TRBD2 (5 bases each). TRBV23-1 is recorded as an ORF, its role being uncertain. The CDR3 has 11 residues. Between the trimmed V and J ends, which lost 4 bases and 7 bases, there was a span of 5 bases. The DNA of the CDR3 is TGCGCCAGCAGTCGGGGGAATGAGCAGTTCTTC. Its translation: CASSRGNEQFF.

This chain links TRBV10-3 with TRBJ2-2; D not certain. The length of the CDR3 is 14 residues. Germline-derived CDR1 and CDR2 are ENHRY and SYGVKD. V was clipped by 0 bases and J by 7 bases, with 9 bases between them. CDR3 in amino acids: CAISESPPNGELFF. The CDR3 DNA sequence: TGTGCCATCAGTGAGTCTCCCCCAAACGGGGAGCTGTTTTTT.

V is TRBV5-1 and J is TRBJ2-7; tentatively, D is TRBD1 (5 bases). V lost 0 bases and J 7 bases, leaving 8 bases between the germline ends. CDR1 is SGHRS, CDR2 YFSETQ, per germline. This CDR3 has 12 amino acids. The CDR3 nucleotides are TGCGCCAGCAGCTTGGAAGGGGATGAGCAGTACTTC. Translation: CASSLEGDEQYF.

This clone was detected only a few times. The chain is built from TRBV7-2 and TRBJ1-6; 7 positions agree with TRBD1. The CDR3 runs 15 residues. V was pared by 7 bases and J by 6 bases, with 9 bases of the junction left unmatched. Germline V gives CDR1 SGHTA, CDR2 FQGNSA. The CDR3, as DNA: TGTGCCAGCACCCTAGGGGGCGGGATTAATTCACCCCTCCACTTT. Translated: CASTLGGGINSPLHF.

The rearrangement joins TRBV6-5 to TRBJ2-3, with 8 bases aligning to TRBD1. Per germline, CDR1 MNHEY and CDR2 SVGAGI. The junction had 2 bases not matched to a gene; V was cut back by 1 base and J by 5 bases. The CDR3 runs to 14 residues. The CDR3 region is CASSYYRGRDTQYF. DNA for the CDR3: TGTGCCAGCAGTTACTACAGGGGGAGAGATACGCAGTATTTT.

The chain couples TRBV7-2 to TRBJ1-6, with D unclear. The CDR3 runs to 13 residues. With 3 bases removed from V and 8 bases from J, the gap between germline ends came to 8 bases. CDR1 is SGHTA, CDR2 FQGNSA, per germline. The CDR3 DNA reads TGTGCCAGCAGCTTGGACGGAGATTCACCCCTCCACTTT. Residues: CASSLDGDSPLHF.

This chain connects TRBV7-9 to TRBJ2-1; D unresolved. The CDR3 is 15 amino acids. Germline lookup yields CDR1 SEHNR and CDR2 FQNEAQ (reference sequence). V shed 2 bases and J shed 8 bases, with 16 bases lying between them. The CDR3 bases are TGTGCCAGCAGCTTAAAGGGCAGGAGTATCGATGAGCAGTTCTTC. Its translation: CASSLKGRSIDEQFF.

This rearrangement joins TRBV29-1 to TRBJ1-1, with a weak D call TRBD1 (5 bases). CDR1 and CDR2 from the germline V gene are SQVTM and ANQGSEA. V lost 5 bases and J lost 0, with 13 bases in between. The CDR3 runs to 14 residues. Here the CDR3 DNA reads TGCAGCGTTTCCCGACAGACCATGAACACTGAAGCTTTCTTT. Amino acid sequence: CSVSRQTMNTEAFF.

The chain carries TRBV15 and TRBJ1-5, with a tentative D call TRBD1 (5 bases). Trimming stripped 1 base from V and 2 bases from J, with 15 bases between. CDR3 size: 17 residues. Looked up from germline, CDR1 is LNHNV and CDR2 is YYDKDF (reference sequence). Written as DNA, the CDR3 is TGTGCCACCAGCAGAGGGGCCCGGGGGATAGGCAATCAGCCCCAGCATTTT. Its translation is CATSRGARGIGNQPQHF.

V is TRBV7-6 and J is TRBJ1-1; D call uncertain. This CDR3 comprises 15 residues. Germline values: CDR1 SGHVS, CDR2 FNYEAQ. V was pared by 4 bases and J by 5 bases, with 17 bases between. CDR3 bases: TGTGCCAGCAGCTCCACGGACGGTGCGAGGACTGAAGCTTTCTTT. As protein: CASSSTDGARTEAFF.

The chain couples TRBV7-2 to TRBJ1-5; unclear D gene. V dropped 1 base and J dropped 0 bases, with 4 bases sitting between them. This CDR3 has 14 residues. Per germline, CDR1 SGHTA and CDR2 FQGNSA. The CDR3 coding sequence is TGTGCCAGCAGCTTAGTGAATAGCAATCAGCCCCAGCATTTT. The encoded protein is CASSLVNSNQPQHF.